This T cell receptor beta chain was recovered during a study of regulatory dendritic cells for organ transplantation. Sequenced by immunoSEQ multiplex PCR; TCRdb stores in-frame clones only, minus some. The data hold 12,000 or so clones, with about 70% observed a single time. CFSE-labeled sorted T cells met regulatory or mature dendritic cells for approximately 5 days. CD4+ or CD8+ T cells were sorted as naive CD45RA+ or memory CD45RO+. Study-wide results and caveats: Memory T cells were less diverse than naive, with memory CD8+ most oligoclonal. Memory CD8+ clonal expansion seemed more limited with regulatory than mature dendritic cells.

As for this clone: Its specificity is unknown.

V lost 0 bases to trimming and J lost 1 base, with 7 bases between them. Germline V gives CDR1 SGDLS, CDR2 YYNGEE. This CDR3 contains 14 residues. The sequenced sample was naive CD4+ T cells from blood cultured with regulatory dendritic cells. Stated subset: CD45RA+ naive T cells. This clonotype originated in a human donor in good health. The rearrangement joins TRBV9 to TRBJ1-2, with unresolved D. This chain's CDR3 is CASSVGEVNYGYTF. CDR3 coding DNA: TGTGCCAGCAGCGTAGGGGAGGTTAACTATGGCTACACCTTC.